The count of the clone carrying this T cell receptor beta chain is one. Germline V CDR1 and CDR2: MDHEN, SYDVKM. After removal of 2 bases from V and 1 base from J, the junction contained 1 base not matched to a gene. The CDR3 length is 15 residues. Donors had limited-stage small-cell lung cancer, resected between about 2008 and 2020. Here immunoSEQ multiplex PCR was the method, and the copy in TCRdb shows in-frame clones only, minus some. Here the sample spans around 6,100 clones, 70% to 80% being singletons. These data originate in a study of T cells and copy number aberrations in small-cell lung cancer.

This chain links TRBV28 with TRBJ2-2, with TRBD2 identical over 7 bases. The sample consisted of normal tissue next to the tumor. This receptor was taken from a woman aged 70-85 years with small cell lung cancer. Some clones in this sample may be carry-over from other donors' samples. The CDR3 loop reads CASSLRGRNTGELFF. The CDR3 DNA reads TGTGCCAGCAGTTTACGCGGGAGGAACACCGGGGAGCTGTTTTTT.